The next 27 T cell receptor beta chains were all read from a single sample in a study of spatial heterogeneity in lung cancer. Points from the study as a whole: In tumors, expanded intratumoral alpha and beta TCR counts tracked mutation counts.

TCRdb reprocessed the 5' RACE reads with MiXCR, giving one entry per CDR3 protein. The sample yields about 4,000 distinct CDR3 sequences, around 10% seen once. Time point given: sample taken at primary tumor resection. No antigen is known for these receptors. The source was lung tumor tissue, collected at surgery. Receptors originate from a male donor with early-stage non-small cell lung cancer.

This clonotype is deemed medium-sized. The chain couples TRBV20-1 to TRBJ1-6; D perhaps matches TRBD1 (6 bases). Germline V lookup: CDR1 DFQATT, CDR2 SNEGSKA (reference sequence). This CDR3 has 15 amino acids. Trimming took off 3 bases at V and 7 bases at J, with 16 bases between the two ends. Here the CDR3 reads CSASHGQNENSPLHF. The CDR3 bases are TGCAGTGCTAGCCACGGACAGAATGAAAATTCACCCCTCCACTTT.

By share, this clonotype ranks as medium-sized. The J gene is TRBJ1-1, the V gene TRBV6-2 or TRBV6-3, with D uncertain. The CDR3 contains 11 residues. Trimming cost V 4 bases and J 5 bases, with 5 bases left between them. Germline assignment: CDR1 MNHEY and CDR2 SVGEGT. CDR3 region: CASSLGTEAFF. The CDR3 region has the DNA TGTGCCAGCAGTTTGGGGACTGAAGCTTTCTTT.

This clonotype is termed medium-sized. The genes are TRBV7-2 and TRBJ2-7; D may be TRBD2 (6 bases). Germline CDR1 is SGHTA and CDR2 is FQGNSA. This CDR3 contains 14 residues. Trimming took off 1 base at V and 0 bases at J, with 7 bases between the two ends. CDR3 coding DNA: TGTGCCAGCAGCTTAGGGCGGGGCTCCTACGAGCAGTACTTC. Its translation: CASSLGRGSYEQYF.

This clonotype was counted at least ten times. The V call is TRBV5-1, the J call TRBJ2-3; 16 nucleotides align to TRBD2. This CDR3 is 18 amino acids long. Germline lookup yields CDR1 SGHRS and CDR2 YFSETQ. V lost 1 base to trimming and J lost 5 bases; unmatched junction nucleotides: 7. The CDR3 here is CASSLPGTSGRGVDTQYF. The CDR3, as DNA: TGCGCCAGCAGCTTGCCCGGGACTAGCGGGAGGGGCGTAGATACGCAGTATTTT.

This clonotype has at least ten counts. The chain employs TRBV9 and TRBJ2-7; 11 bases agree with TRBD2. CDR1 and CDR2 from the germline V gene are SGDLS and YYNGEE. This CDR3 region has 14 residues. J lost 7 bases, V lost 3 bases, and 6 bases had no gene match. The CDR3, as DNA: TGTGCCAGCAGCGCCGGACTAGCGGGTAATGAGCAGTACTTC. Amino acids: CASSAGLAGNEQYF. Looking up the rest from reference TRBV9 and TRBJ2-7 gives the full variable domain: DSGVTQTPKHLITATGQRVTLRCSPRSGDLSVYWYQQSLDQGLQFLIQYYNGEERAKGNILERFSAQQFPDLHSELNLSSLELGDSALYFCASSAGLAGNEQYFGPGTRLTVT.

The V gene is TRBV10-3, the J gene TRBJ1-2; D is undetermined. The CDR3 is 15 residues long. V was trimmed by 4 bases and J by 4 bases, leaving 16 bases between them. Germline CDR1 reads ENHRY; CDR2 reads SYGVKD. The CDR3 reads CAISAETPTFYGYTF. CDR3 nucleotides: TGTGCCATCAGTGCGGAGACGCCGACTTTCTATGGCTACACCTTC.

This clonotype is labeled large. The V gene is TRBV10-3, the J gene TRBJ2-3, with D hard to call. V was shortened by 6 bases and J by 5 bases, with 9 bases between the two germline ends. In germline, CDR1 is ENHRY, CDR2 SYGVKD. The CDR3 is 12 residues long. In DNA form, the CDR3 reads TGTGCCATCAGGGGTTCAGGAGATACGCAGTATTTT. This codes for CAIRGSGDTQYF.

This clonotype was counted only a few times. V and J are TRBV29-1 and TRBJ1-3; D gene unclear. This CDR3 is 12 amino acids long. V was clipped by 7 bases and J by 4 bases, with 11 bases between them. From germline, CDR1 is SQVTM and CDR2 ANQGSEA. For the CDR3, the DNA is TGCAGCGGTCAGAGTTCCGGAAACACCATATATTTT. It encodes CSGQSSGNTIYF.

Judged by abundance, this clonotype is medium-sized. The V call is TRBV20-1, the J call TRBJ1-1; possible D gene TRBD1, 6 bases. CDR3 length: 14 amino acids. V lost 5 bases to trimming and J lost 1 base, with 14 bases between them. CDR1 and CDR2 (germline): DFQATT, SNEGSKA (reference sequence). CDR3 residues: CSAPGQLANTEAFF. For the CDR3, the DNA is TGCAGTGCTCCAGGACAGCTCGCGAACACTGAAGCTTTCTTT.

In this sample, this clonotype turned up many times. The gene calls are TRBV15 and TRBJ2-3, with TRBD2 matching 9 bases. The CDR3 is 17 amino acids. Looked up from germline, CDR1 is LNHNV and CDR2 is YYDKDF (reference sequence). The J segment lost 6 bases and the V segment lost 1 base, leaving 11 bases of the junction unmatched. DNA for the CDR3: TGTGCCACCAGCAGAGGCCTAGCGGGGACCTGGGGGGATACGCAGTATTTT. This translates into CATSRGLAGTWGDTQYF. Looking up the rest from reference TRBV15 and TRBJ2-3 gives the full variable domain: DAMVIQNPRYQVTQFGKPVTLSCSQTLNHNVMYWYQQKSSQAPKLLFHYYDKDFNNEADTPDNFQSRRPNTSFCFLDIRSPGLGDTAMYLCATSRGLAGTWGDTQYFGPGTRLTVL.

This clonotype is medium-sized. V usage is TRBV28 and J usage is TRBJ2-1; 8 bases map to TRBD1. Germline V CDR1 and CDR2: MDHEN, SYDVKM. This CDR3 region has 15 residues. After removal of 4 bases from V and 4 bases from J, the junction contained 6 bases not matched to a gene. In DNA, the CDR3 is TGTGCCAGCAGTTCCATCACAGGGGGGTACAATGAGCAGTTCTTC. Its protein is CASSSITGGYNEQFF. Looking up the rest from reference TRBV28 and TRBJ2-1 gives the full variable domain: DVKVTQSSRYLVKRTGEKVFLECVQDMDHENMFWYRQDPGLGLRLIYFSYDVKMKEKGDIPEGYSVSREKKERFSLILESASTNQTSMYLCASSSITGGYNEQFFGPGTRLTVL.

The rearrangement joins TRBV24-1 to TRBJ1-2; D perhaps matches TRBD1 (5 bases). CDR1 and CDR2 from the germline V gene are KGHDR and SFDVKD. The CDR3 is 17 amino acids. Deletions cut 3 bases from V and 0 bases from J, with 16 bases between. CDR3 bases: TGTGCCACCAGTGATCCACGTGACCTGACAGCTAACTATGGCTACACCTTC. Encoded protein: CATSDPRDLTANYGYTF.

This clonotype is medium-sized in the sample. This chain connects TRBV20-1 to TRBJ2-1; no definite D call. Trimming pared 6 bases from V and 0 bases from J, leaving 12 bases between. CDR3 length: 14 residues. CDR1 and CDR2 (germline): DFQATT, SNEGSKA (reference sequence). The CDR3 region is CSAEDASSYNEQFF. CDR3 DNA: TGCAGTGCGGAAGACGCTTCCTCCTACAATGAGCAGTTCTTC.

This clonotype was recorded many times. This chain connects TRBV7-2 to TRBJ2-5; either TRBD1 or TRBD2 may supply D (5 bases each). Trimming stripped 5 bases from V and 7 bases from J, with 17 bases between. The CDR3 has 14 residues. Germline lookup yields CDR1 SGHTA and CDR2 FQGNSA. The CDR3 bases are TGTGCCAGCAGCGCTGACGGGGCTGGAGGGACCCAGTACTTC. Encoded protein: CASSADGAGGTQYF.

Judged by abundance, this clonotype is medium-sized. The chain recombines TRBV6-5 with TRBJ1-6; D not resolved. The germline V and J ends were trimmed by 2 bases and 0 bases, with 8 bases remaining between them. The CDR3 extends over 16 amino acids. Looked up from germline, CDR1 is MNHEY and CDR2 is SVGAGI. CDR3 nucleotides: TGTGCCAGCAGTTACGGTAGTGGCTCCTATAATTCACCCCTCCACTTT. Protein: CASSYGSGSYNSPLHF.

This clonotype qualifies as medium-sized. This rearrangement joins TRBV9 to TRBJ2-3, with a possible D match to TRBD1 (5 bases). Germline V gene data show CDR1 as SGDLS and CDR2 as YYNGEE. With 0 bases removed from V and 6 bases from J, the gap between germline ends came to 8 bases. CDR3 length equals 13 residues. The CDR3 DNA sequence: TGTGCCAGCAGCGTAGACTCAGGGGATACGCAGTATTTT. It encodes CASSVDSGDTQYF.

This rearrangement joins TRBV12-3 or TRBV12-4 to TRBJ1-3, with TRBD1 matching 8 bases. The CDR3 is 14 amino acids. The trim removed 4 bases at V and 4 bases at J, leaving 3 bases unmatched. The CDR3 DNA sequence: TGTGCCAGCAGTTGGGGGGACAGGGGAAACACCATATATTTT. This sequence encodes CASSWGDRGNTIYF.

This clonotype was observed at least ten times. The V call is TRBV6-6, the J call TRBJ2-7; 11 bases agree with TRBD2. The junction had 6 bases not matched to a gene; V was cut back by 1 base and J by 4 bases. Germline V gene lookup returns CDR1 MNHNY and CDR2 SVGAGI (reference sequence). The CDR3 extends over 16 amino acids. For the CDR3, the DNA is TGTGCCAGCAGTTACTATACTAGCGGGGGAACTTACGAGCAGTACTTC. Protein product: CASSYYTSGGTYEQYF.

Judged by abundance, this clonotype is medium-sized. CDR3 coding DNA: TGTGCCAGCAGCGAGCCCATGAACACTGAAGCTTTCTTT. It translates to CASSEPMNTEAFF. This sequence joins TRBV28 and TRBJ1-1; D is unclear. Germline V CDR1 and CDR2: MDHEN, SYDVKM. CDR3 length: 13 residues. V lost 6 bases, J lost 0 bases, and 8 bases lay in between. The whole variable domain, remainder taken from reference TRBV28 and TRBJ1-1, is DVKVTQSSRYLVKRTGEKVFLECVQDMDHENMFWYRQDPGLGLRLIYFSYDVKMKEKGDIPEGYSVSREKKERFSLILESASTNQTSMYLCASSEPMNTEAFFGQGTRLTVV.

This rearrangement joins TRBV14 to TRBJ2-7; a possible D gene is TRBD1 (6 bases). Germline lookup yields CDR1 SGHDN and CDR2 FVKESK. V dropped 4 bases and J dropped 3 bases, with 13 bases sitting between them. This CDR3 region has 14 residues. This CDR3 reads CASSLRNRVYEQYF. The CDR3 nucleotides read TGTGCCAGCAGCCTCCGAAACAGGGTCTACGAGCAGTACTTC.

This clonotype was detected ten times or more. V is TRBV7-2 and J is TRBJ2-1; 10 bases line up with TRBD2. CDR1 SGHTA and CDR2 FQGNSA come from the germline V gene. V shed 1 base and J 4 bases; nucleotides not matched to a gene: 4. This CDR3 contains 16 residues. As DNA, the CDR3 is TGTGCCAGCAGCTTAGACGGGACTAGCGCGTACAATGAGCAGTTCTTC. The encoded protein is CASSLDGTSAYNEQFF.

This clonotype turned up a few times. This chain uses TRBV27 with TRBJ1-1, with D possibly TRBD1 on 5 matching bases. CDR3 size: 16 residues. The V gene's germline CDR1 is MNHEY and CDR2 SMNVEV (reference sequence). V dropped 2 bases and J dropped 4 bases, with 17 bases sitting between them. The CDR3 coding sequence is TGTGCCAGCAGTTTAAAGGTGGGGCAAAGAAGCACTGAAGCTTTCTTT. As protein: CASSLKVGQRSTEAFF.

A few counts support this clonotype. The gene calls are TRBV29-1 and TRBJ2-5, with 7 positions matching TRBD2. The germline V gene encodes CDR1 SQVTM and CDR2 ANQGSEA. With 6 bases clipped from V and 7 bases from J, the junction kept 8 bases outside the gene matches. The CDR3 runs 12 residues. CDR3: CSVASAGVTQYF. The CDR3, as DNA: TGCAGCGTAGCCTCCGCGGGGGTGACCCAGTACTTC.

This clonotype was seen ten or more times. The CDR3, as DNA: TGTGCCAGCAGGGTTAGCGGGAAACGGGACGAGCAGTACTTC. Its protein product is CASRVSGKRDEQYF. The rearrangement links TRBV12-3 or TRBV12-4 to TRBJ2-7; 8 positions agree with TRBD2. After removal of 6 bases from V and 5 bases from J, the junction contained 9 bases not matched to a gene. This CDR3 contains 14 residues.

Sample share makes this clonotype medium-sized (0.01 to 0.1%). V is TRBV6-1 and J is TRBJ2-3; D unresolved. This CDR3 has 14 residues. Per the germline V gene, CDR1 is MNHNS and CDR2 is SASEGT. Trimming left V 3 bases short and J 2 bases short, with 9 bases between. CDR3 DNA: TGTGCCAGCAGTGAGGCCTACGACACAGATACGCAGTATTTT. As protein: CASSEAYDTDTQYF.

This clonotype was observed many times. The genes are TRBV18 and TRBJ2-1; 10 bases match TRBD2. Germline CDR1 KGHSH, CDR2 LQKENI. The CDR3 is made up of 14 amino acids. V was clipped by 2 bases and J by 9 bases; unmatched bases: 4. The CDR3 is CASSPVSGGCEQFF. The CDR3 DNA reads TGTGCCAGCTCACCAGTTAGCGGGGGGTGTGAGCAGTTCTTC.

J is TRBJ1-1 and V is TRBV20-1; perhaps TRBD1 as D (5 bases). Trimming cost V 3 bases and J 3 bases, with 20 bases left between them. The CDR3 has 16 amino acids. CDR1 is DFQATT and CDR2 is SNEGSKA in the germline V gene (reference sequence). CDR3 region: CSASSSGAAGYTEAFF. The CDR3 DNA reads as TGCAGTGCTAGCAGTTCTGGGGCGGCTGGGTACACTGAAGCTTTCTTT.